The 32 T cell receptor beta chains reported below all come from one sample, sequenced in a study of cytomegalovirus exposure and HLA in healthy donors. PCR used 60 Vbeta primers and 13 Jbeta primers. Using immunoSEQ multiplex PCR, the repertoire was profiled, and TCRdb retains in-frame clones only, with some absent. This table has more than 85,000 clones, around 75% appearing once. The source material was PBMCs. These receptors came from a man aged 35 to 55 in good health and CMV-seronegative.

The rearrangement uses TRBV19 and TRBJ2-7; TRBD1 agrees at 9 bases. The CDR3 covers 13 residues. CDR1 and CDR2 from the germline V gene are LNHDA and SQIVND (reference sequence). V shed 3 bases, J shed 4 bases, and the junction held 1 base outside the gene matches. The CDR3 nucleotides are TGTGCCAGTAGTATGGGGACAGGGTACGAGCAGTACTTC. Translation gives CASSMGTGYEQYF.

This sequence joins TRBV5-1 and TRBJ2-3; TRBD1 is a possible D gene (5 bases). V lost 0 bases, J lost 1 base, and 15 bases lay in between. The CDR3 runs to 17 residues. CDR1 and CDR2 from the germline V gene are SGHRS and YFSETQ. The CDR3: CASSLARIDSRTDTQYF. CDR3 in DNA: TGCGCCAGCAGCTTGGCCCGGATAGACAGCCGCACAGATACGCAGTATTTT.

The V and J genes are TRBV28 and TRBJ2-7, with 8 nucleotides matching TRBD1. J was trimmed by 5 bases and V by 5 bases; bases with no gene match: 14. The CDR3 contains 16 residues. CDR1 and CDR2 (germline): MDHEN, SYDVKM. The DNA of the CDR3 is TGTGCCAGCAGTCCCCCCGGGACAGGTTCTTTCCACGAGCAGTACTTC. Translating it yields CASSPPGTGSFHEQYF.

This sequence joins TRBV10-3 and TRBJ2-5, with TRBD2 as a possible D gene (7 bases). The CDR3 is made up of 13 amino acids. Between the trimmed V and J ends, which lost 3 bases and 5 bases, there was a span of 10 bases. Germline V lookup: CDR1 ENHRY, CDR2 SYGVKD. Here the CDR3 DNA reads TGTGCCATCAGTGATGGGGGGGCTGAGACCCAGTACTTC. It specifies CAISDGGAETQYF.

This clone was detected only once. The genes are TRBV11-2 and TRBJ2-5; possibly TRBD2 for D (6 bases). V was pared by 2 bases and J by 3 bases, with 10 bases between. CDR3 length equals 14 residues. Germline-derived CDR1 and CDR2 are SGHAT and FQNNGV. Here the CDR3 DNA reads TGTGCCAGCAGCTTATGGGACTCCGAAGAGACCCAGTACTTC. Translating it yields CASSLWDSEETQYF. Drawing the rest from reference TRBV11-2 and TRBJ2-5, the complete variable domain is EAGVAQSPRYKIIEKRQSVAFWCNPISGHATLYWYQQILGQGPKLLIQFQNNGVVDDSQLPKDRFSAERLKGVDSTLKIQPAKLEDSAVYLCASSLWDSEETQYFGPGTRLLVL.

V usage is TRBV4-1 and J usage is TRBJ2-3, with D maybe TRBD2 (6 bases). Trimming took 0 bases from V and 4 from J, leaving 17 bases between them. Germline CDR1 MGHRA, CDR2 YSYEKL. CDR3 size: 17 residues. CDR3 nucleotide sequence: TGCGCCAGCAGCCAAGATGGAGGGTTGGTCGGTGCAGATACGCAGTATTTT. As protein: CASSQDGGLVGADTQYF.

This clone was seen more than once but under ten times. This rearrangement joins TRBV9 to TRBJ1-1; tentatively, D is TRBD1 (6 bases). V was cut by 3 bases and J by 11 bases, with 17 bases left in between. Germline CDR1 is SGDLS and CDR2 is YYNGEE. The CDR3 is made up of 13 amino acids. CDR3 bases: TGTGCCAGCAGCGGAGGACAGCCCCGGTCCGCTTTCTTT. Protein: CASSGGQPRSAFF.

V is TRBV6-5 and J is TRBJ2-7; D not certain. The CDR3 covers 14 residues. Germline CDR1 MNHEY, CDR2 SVGAGI. The V end lost 0 bases, the J end lost 3 bases, and 9 bases lay between the germline ends. Written as DNA, the CDR3 is TGTGCCAGCAGTTACTCGATAGCCGACTACGAGCAGTACTTC. It specifies CASSYSIADYEQYF.

The chain employs TRBV19 and TRBJ2-6; perhaps TRBD1 as D (5 bases). Germline V gives CDR1 LNHDA, CDR2 SQIVND (reference sequence). The ends were cut back, 5 bases at V and 3 bases at J, with 5 bases in the middle. The CDR3 contains 13 residues. The CDR3 region is CASSQGGANVLTF. Written as DNA, the CDR3 is TGTGCCAGTAGTCAGGGTGGGGCCAACGTCCTGACTTTC.

The chain is built from TRBV7-2 and TRBJ2-1, with a tentative D call TRBD2 (6 bases). Between the trimmed V and J ends, which lost 0 bases and 4 bases, there was a span of 7 bases. CDR3 size: 14 residues. Germline V lookup: CDR1 SGHTA, CDR2 FQGNSA. The CDR3 spells CASSLAGGYNEQFF. As DNA, the CDR3 is TGTGCCAGCAGCTTAGCGGGGGGTTACAATGAGCAGTTCTTC.

The genes are TRBV7-2 and TRBJ1-1; TRBD1 matches 8 bases. The CDR3 totals 12 residues. V lost 7 bases, J lost 8 bases, and 6 bases stayed unmatched. Looked up from germline, CDR1 is SGHTA and CDR2 is FQGNSA. The CDR3, as DNA: TGTGCCAGCATCCGGACAGGGACCGAAGCTTTCTTT. Its translation: CASIRTGTEAFF.

This chain uses TRBV7-9 with TRBJ1-6; maybe TRBD1 (5 bases). V dropped 5 bases and J dropped 9 bases, with 17 bases sitting between them. The CDR3 is 15 amino acids. CDR1 is SEHNR, CDR2 FQNEAQ, per germline (reference sequence). As DNA, the CDR3 is TGTGCCAGCAGCAAGCAGGCAGGGTCGGGTTCACCCCTCCACTTT. This translates into CASSKQAGSGSPLHF.

V and J are TRBV4-2 and TRBJ2-7; 8 bases agree with TRBD2. The germline gives CDR1 LGHNA, CDR2 YNFKEQ. V trimming: 4 bases; J trimming: 0 bases; junction bases outside the gene matches: 8. The CDR3 length is 16 residues. Here the CDR3 reads CASSRVTSESSYEQYF. The CDR3 DNA reads as TGTGCCAGCAGCCGCGTGACTAGCGAAAGCTCCTACGAGCAGTACTTC.

This chain links TRBV11-2 with TRBJ1-5; D possibly corresponds to TRBD1 (5 bases). The germline gives CDR1 SGHAT, CDR2 FQNNGV. The CDR3 spans 15 residues. V was cut by 1 base and J by 2 bases, with 9 bases left in between. CDR3 amino acids: CASSLGGVGNQPQHF. CDR3 DNA: TGTGCCAGCAGCTTAGGGGGGGTGGGCAATCAGCCCCAGCATTTT.

The chain couples TRBV19 to TRBJ1-2, with 7 bases matching TRBD1. Trimming at V came to 6 bases and at J to 5 bases, leaving 6 bases not matched to a gene. This CDR3 has 13 amino acids. Germline V gene sequence: CDR1 LNHDA, CDR2 SQIVND (reference sequence). The CDR3 region is CASRTGQAYGYTF. CDR3 nucleotides: TGTGCCAGTAGAACCGGACAGGCTTATGGCTACACCTTC.

The V and J genes are TRBV15 and TRBJ2-7, with 9 bases that match TRBD2. The CDR3 runs 15 residues. Trimming cost V 0 bases and J 5 bases; bases outside gene matches: 5. The germline V gene encodes CDR1 LNHNV and CDR2 YYDKDF (reference sequence). The CDR3 reads CATSREDSGSNEQYF. The CDR3 coding sequence is TGTGCCACCAGCAGAGAGGATAGCGGGAGTAACGAGCAGTACTTC.

J is TRBJ2-2 and V is TRBV27, with 9 nucleotides matching TRBD1. The germline V gene has CDR1 MNHEY and CDR2 SMNVEV (reference sequence). The V gene end was trimmed by 1 base and the J gene end by 2 bases; junction bases not matched to a gene: 2. The CDR3 has 16 residues. This chain's CDR3 is CASSLLGQGNTGELFF. The CDR3 DNA is TGTGCCAGCAGTTTATTGGGACAGGGAAACACCGGGGAGCTGTTTTTT.

The chain has TRBV27 and TRBJ1-2; TRBD1 might be the D (6 bases). Deletions cut 8 bases from V and 6 bases from J, with 25 bases between. The CDR3 covers 16 residues. Germline values: CDR1 MNHEY, CDR2 SMNVEV (reference sequence). Written as DNA, the CDR3 is TGTGCCAGCTCCCTGTGGGGCGGGGGGCGTAAGGATGGCTACACCTTC. Its translation is CASSLWGGGRKDGYTF.

This sequence joins TRBV28 and TRBJ2-4; 8 bases align to TRBD1. CDR1 MDHEN and CDR2 SYDVKM come from the germline V gene. The CDR3 has 15 amino acids. Trimming removed 6 bases from V and 3 bases from J; junction bases left unmatched: 7. CDR3 nucleotides: TGTGCCAGCAGGCCAGGGGGCGTCTTCAAAAACATTCAGTACTTC. Protein product: CASRPGGVFKNIQYF.

This clone was detected a few times. The rearrangement links TRBV21-1 to TRBJ2-1; TRBD1 is the table's D call and was not checked against the DNA. TRBV21-1 has pseudogene status. The CDR3 is made up of 14 amino acids. The CDR3 loop is CASSPLRWYNEQFF. In DNA form, the CDR3 reads TGTGCCAGCAGCCCCCTCAGGTGGTACAATGAGCAGTTCTTC.

The V gene is TRBV28, the J gene TRBJ2-7; 9 nucleotides match TRBD1. J was trimmed by 4 bases and V by 7 bases; bases with no gene match: 11. Germline CDR1 is MDHEN and CDR2 is SYDVKM. The CDR3 is 15 amino acids. The CDR3 spells CASTLPGQGQYEQYF. For the CDR3, the DNA is TGTGCCAGCACCCTACCGGGACAGGGCCAATACGAGCAGTACTTC.

The chain links TRBV7-9 to TRBJ2-7; no reliable D call. Germline CDR1 SEHNR, CDR2 FQNEAQ (reference sequence). The CDR3 sequence is 11 residues long. Trimming removed 5 bases at V and 1 base at J, with 3 bases between. CDR3 region: CASSPSYEQYF. CDR3 nucleotide sequence: TGTGCCAGCAGCCCTTCCTACGAGCAGTACTTC. The full variable domain, its missing parts supplied by reference TRBV7-9 and TRBJ2-7, is DTGVSQNPRHKITKRGQNVTFRCDPISEHNRLYWYRQTLGQGPEFLTYFQNEAQLEKSRLLSDRFSAERPKGSFSTLEIQRTEQGDSAMYLCASSPSYEQYFGPGTRLTVT.

J is TRBJ2-2 and V is TRBV5-1; TRBD2 matches at 7 bases. With V trimmed by 2 bases and J by 2 bases, 3 bases remained unmatched. This CDR3 comprises 15 residues. Germline loops: CDR1 SGHRS, CDR2 YFSETQ. The CDR3 sequence: CASSFGGGNTGELFF. Written as DNA, the CDR3 is TGCGCCAGCAGCTTTGGCGGGGGAAACACCGGGGAGCTGTTTTTT.

V usage is TRBV27 and J usage is TRBJ1-5, with a tentative D call TRBD1 (5 bases). There are 12 residues in the CDR3. The germline gives CDR1 MNHEY, CDR2 SMNVEV (reference sequence). Trimming removed 6 bases at V and 2 bases at J, with 5 bases between. CDR3 protein: CASRQGNQPQHF. In DNA, the CDR3 is TGTGCCAGCAGACAGGGCAATCAGCCCCAGCATTTT.

The rearrangement links TRBV2 to TRBJ2-3; perhaps TRBD1 as D (5 bases). CDR3 size: 13 residues. Trimming cost V 4 bases and J 5 bases, with 10 bases left between them. Germline V gene data show CDR1 as SNHLY and CDR2 as FYNNEI. In DNA, the CDR3 is TGTGCCAGCAGTGGGGGCAGGGAAGATACGCAGTATTTT. It specifies CASSGGREDTQYF. The full variable domain, its missing parts supplied by reference TRBV2 and TRBJ2-3, is EPEVTQTPSHQVTQMGQEVILRCVPISNHLYFYWYRQILGQKVEFLVSFYNNEISEKSEIFDDQFSVERPDGSNFTLKIRSTKLEDSAMYFCASSGGREDTQYFGPGTRLTVL.

This clone was detected only once. The chain combines TRBV6-5 with TRBJ2-5; weak D call: TRBD2 (6 bases). With the DNA end fitting TRBJ2-7 better, the J assignment may be wrong. From germline, CDR1 is MNHEY and CDR2 SVGAGI. CDR3 length: 14 amino acids. The chain's CDR3 is CASSYIGSSYEQYF. The CDR3 coding sequence is TGTGCCAGCAGTTACATCGGGAGCTCCTACGAGCAGTACTTC.

The chain combines TRBV21-1 with TRBJ1-5; TRBD1, the D gene given by the table, was not confirmed from the DNA. TRBV21-1 is tagged as a pseudogene. The CDR3 consists of 14 residues. CDR3 sequence: CASIGGRSNQPQHF. DNA for the CDR3: TGTGCCAGCATAGGGGGCAGGAGCAATCAGCCCCAGCATTTT.

The chain employs TRBV5-1 and TRBJ2-2; TRBD2 might be the D (6 bases). V was clipped by 0 bases and J by 13 bases, with 13 bases between them. CDR3 length equals 13 residues. Germline V gene lookup returns CDR1 SGHRS and CDR2 YFSETQ. The CDR3: CASSLEAGRGLFF. The CDR3 nucleotides are TGCGCCAGCAGCTTGGAGGCGGGGCGAGGGCTGTTTTTT.

V and J are TRBV7-2 and TRBJ1-5; weak D call: TRBD1 (6 bases). Trimming removed 1 base from V and 7 bases from J, with 14 bases in between. This CDR3 has 15 amino acids. CDR1 SGHTA and CDR2 FQGNSA come from the germline V gene. The CDR3: CASSLVQGEGQPQHF. CDR3 nucleotide sequence: TGTGCCAGCAGCTTAGTACAGGGAGAGGGGCAGCCCCAGCATTTT.

This clone is a singleton in its sample. This chain connects TRBV10-3 to TRBJ1-4; D unresolved. Germline V lookup: CDR1 ENHRY, CDR2 SYGVKD. Between the trimmed V and J ends, which lost 4 bases and 8 bases, there was a span of 8 bases. The length of the CDR3 is 12 residues. The CDR3 here is CAISVNSEKLFF. The DNA for the CDR3 is TGTGCCATCAGTGTTAACAGCGAAAAACTGTTTTTT.

The CDR3 DNA is TGTGCCAGCAGCCTGACTCCCAACACTGAAGCTTTCTTT. Protein product: CASSLTPNTEAFF. V gene TRBV7-8 combines with J gene TRBJ1-1; no clear D. Germline values: CDR1 SGHVS, CDR2 FQNEAQ. The V gene lost 5 bases and the J gene lost 2 bases, with 9 bases spanning the gap. The CDR3 contains 13 residues.

In this sample, this clone turned up a few times. CDR3 coding DNA: TGCGCCAGCAGCCAAGATTCGGGACAACGAAGCAATCAGCCCCAGCATTTT. This translates into CASSQDSGQRSNQPQHF. The chain combines TRBV4-1 with TRBJ1-5, with D maybe TRBD1 (6 bases). CDR1 is MGHRA and CDR2 is YSYEKL in the germline V gene. V lost 0 bases and J 1 base, leaving 13 bases between the germline ends. The CDR3 length is 17 residues.